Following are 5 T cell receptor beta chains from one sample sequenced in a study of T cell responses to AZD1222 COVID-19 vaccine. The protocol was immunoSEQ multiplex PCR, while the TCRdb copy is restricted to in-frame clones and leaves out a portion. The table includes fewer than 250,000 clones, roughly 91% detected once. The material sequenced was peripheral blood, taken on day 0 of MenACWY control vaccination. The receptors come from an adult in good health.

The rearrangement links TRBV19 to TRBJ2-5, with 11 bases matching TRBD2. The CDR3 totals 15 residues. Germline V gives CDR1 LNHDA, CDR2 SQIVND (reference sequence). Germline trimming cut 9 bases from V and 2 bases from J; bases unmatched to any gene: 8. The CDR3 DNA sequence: TGTGCCAGCACTACCACTAGCGGGGGTCAAGAGACCCAGTACTTC. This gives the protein CASTTTSGGQETQYF.

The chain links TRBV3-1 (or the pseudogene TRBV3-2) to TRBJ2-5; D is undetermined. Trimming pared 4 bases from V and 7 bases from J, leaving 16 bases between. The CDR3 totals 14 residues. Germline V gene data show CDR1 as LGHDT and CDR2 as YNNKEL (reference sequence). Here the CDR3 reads CASSLAGPQRTQYF. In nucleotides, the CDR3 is TGTGCCAGCAGCCTTGCCGGACCTCAGAGGACCCAGTACTTC.

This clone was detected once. Here the CDR3 DNA reads TGTGCCAGCAGTTTTACAGGGAAAGGCTACACCTTC. Its translation is CASSFTGKGYTF. The V and J genes are TRBV7-9 and TRBJ1-2; a possible D gene is TRBD1 (6 bases). This CDR3 comprises 12 residues. Germline assignment: CDR1 SEHNR and CDR2 FQNEAQ (reference sequence). V lost 6 bases and J lost 8, with 13 bases in between.

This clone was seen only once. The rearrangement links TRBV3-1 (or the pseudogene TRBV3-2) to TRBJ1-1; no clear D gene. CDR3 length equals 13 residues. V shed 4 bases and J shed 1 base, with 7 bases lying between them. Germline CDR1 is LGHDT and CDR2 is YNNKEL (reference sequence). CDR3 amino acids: CASSPGQNTEAFF. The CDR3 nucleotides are TGTGCCAGCAGCCCCGGTCAGAACACTGAAGCTTTCTTT.

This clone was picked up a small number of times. CDR3 sequence: CASSKSGTIPYEQYF. The CDR3 coding sequence is TGTGCCAGCAGCAAATCCGGGACTATCCCCTACGAGCAGTACTTC. The rearrangement joins TRBV7-2 to TRBJ2-7; 7 nucleotides agree with TRBD2. The length of the CDR3 is 15 residues. Germline V gene sequence: CDR1 SGHTA, CDR2 FQGNSA. V shed 5 bases and J 2 bases; nucleotides not matched to a gene: 9.